This TCR beta chain was sequenced during a study of vaccination and CD4 T cells after COVID-19. J lost 3 bases, V lost 7 bases, and 7 bases had no gene match. Germline V gene sequence: CDR1 MNHNS, CDR2 SASEGT. The CDR3 spans 14 residues. Researchers used the Oncomine TCR Beta short-read assay to sequence DNA from cultured CD4+ T cells. TCRdb called the PCR reads again in MiXCR, with one record for every CDR3 protein. The table includes some 9,300 distinct CDR3 sequences, approximately 63% detected once. Comment on this clonotype: Its antigen is currently unknown.

The treatment is: 10-day PBMC culture with coronavirus spike peptide pools or control peptides (ViraFEST assay). J is TRBJ2-7 and V is TRBV6-1; 9 bases agree with TRBD2. Material for sequencing was CD4+ T cells from blood, cultured in vitro. This clonotype originated in a human donor who had recovered from COVID-19. The CDR3 is CASKPGSGGYEQYF. In nucleotides, the CDR3 is TGTGCCAGCAAACCGGGTAGCGGGGGCTACGAGCAGTACTTC.